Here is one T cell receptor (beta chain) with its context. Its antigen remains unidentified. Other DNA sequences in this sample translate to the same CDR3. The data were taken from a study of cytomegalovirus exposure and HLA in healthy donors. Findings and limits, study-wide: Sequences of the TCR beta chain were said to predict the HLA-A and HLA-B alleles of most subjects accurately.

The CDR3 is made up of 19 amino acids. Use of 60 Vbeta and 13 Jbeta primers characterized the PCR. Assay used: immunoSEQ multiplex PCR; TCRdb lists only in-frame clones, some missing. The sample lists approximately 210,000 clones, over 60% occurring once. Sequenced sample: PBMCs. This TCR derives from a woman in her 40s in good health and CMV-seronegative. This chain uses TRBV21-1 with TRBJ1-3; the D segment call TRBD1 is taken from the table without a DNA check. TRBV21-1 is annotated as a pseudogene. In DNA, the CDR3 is TGTGCCAGCAGCAGAGAAGCAAGGACAGGGGGTGGCTCTGGGAACACCATATATTTT. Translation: CASSREARTGGGSGNTIYF.